The 31 T cell receptor beta chains in this list originate from one sample, sequenced in a study of cytomegalovirus exposure and HLA in healthy donors. The PCR used 60 Vbeta and 13 Jbeta primers. This table comes from immunoSEQ multiplex PCR, and its TCRdb copy is limited to in-frame clones, with some not included. The data show under 200,000 clones, about 86% seen once. The sequenced material came from PBMCs. The receptor set was obtained from a young woman in good health and CMV-seronegative.

This clone was recorded a few times. The chain is built from TRBV6-1 and TRBJ2-1; D is possibly TRBD1 (6 bases). This CDR3 comprises 15 residues. Germline loops: CDR1 MNHNS, CDR2 SASEGT. Trimming stripped 5 bases from V and 5 bases from J, with 16 bases between. As DNA, the CDR3 is TGTGCCAGCAGTCAGCCAGGGGCCTACAACAATGAGCAGTTCTTC. Amino acids: CASSQPGAYNNEQFF.

V is TRBV10-3 and J is TRBJ1-2, with 10 nucleotides matching TRBD1. The CDR3 length is 13 residues. CDR1 and CDR2 from the germline V gene are ENHRY and SYGVKD. The V gene end was trimmed by 7 bases and the J gene end by 6 bases; junction bases not matched to a gene: 5. In DNA form, the CDR3 reads TGTGCCATCATTACGACAGGGGGCGATGGCTACACCTTC. Protein product: CAIITTGGDGYTF.

This rearrangement joins TRBV15 to TRBJ2-5; perhaps TRBD1 as D (6 bases). The germline CDR1 and CDR2 sequences are LNHNV and YYDKDF (reference sequence). V was pared by 7 bases and J by 1 base, with 10 bases between. The CDR3 extends over 13 amino acids. In nucleotides, the CDR3 is TGTGCCACCACCAGGGACACCCAAGAGACCCAGTACTTC. This codes for CATTRDTQETQYF.

V and J are TRBV27 and TRBJ2-4; no reliable D call. The CDR3 length is 16 residues. Germline CDR1 MNHEY, CDR2 SMNVEV (reference sequence). V was trimmed by 4 bases and J by 0 bases, leaving 13 bases between them. The CDR3 DNA sequence: TGTGCCAGCAGTTCACCTAGTTCCCTAGCCAAAAACATTCAGTACTTC. Translation: CASSSPSSLAKNIQYF.

The rearrangement joins TRBV5-8 to TRBJ2-7, with a possible D match to TRBD2 (5 bases). CDR3 length equals 14 residues. Per germline, CDR1 SGHTS and CDR2 YDEGEE. V was shortened by 0 bases and J by 7 bases, with 14 bases between the two germline ends. The CDR3 DNA is TGTGCCAGCAGCTTGGCCGTGTCGGGCGGGGAGCAGTACTTC. This sequence encodes CASSLAVSGGEQYF.

The table lists this clone with a few counts. This chain links TRBV2 with TRBJ1-1, with D perhaps matching TRBD1 (5 bases). The germline gives CDR1 SNHLY, CDR2 FYNNEI. Trimming took 6 bases from V and 4 from J, leaving 18 bases between them. There are 15 residues in the CDR3. The CDR3 DNA reads as TGTGCCAGCAGCTCCGCCCTCGGGGGACTCACTGAAGCTTTCTTT. It is translated as CASSSALGGLTEAFF.

The J gene is TRBJ2-3, the V gene TRBV18; 7 bases are shared with TRBD1. V lost 0 bases and J lost 3; bases outside the gene matches: 12. Germline V gene data show CDR1 as KGHSH and CDR2 as LQKENI. This CDR3 has 18 residues. The DNA of the CDR3 is TGTGCCAGCTCACCACCGTCTTTGAAGGGGGCTCTAACAGATACGCAGTATTTT. The encoded protein is CASSPPSLKGALTDTQYF.

This clone was counted once. The genes are TRBV6-1 and TRBJ2-5; TRBD2 matches at 8 bases. Germline CDR1 reads MNHNS; CDR2 reads SASEGT. J gave up 5 bases and V 11 bases, and 10 bases lay outside the gene matches. CDR3 length: 13 residues. The CDR3 reads CASGGLAGETQYF. The DNA for the CDR3 is TGTGCCTCAGGAGGACTAGCAGGGGAGACCCAGTACTTC.

The chain employs TRBV7-2 and TRBJ1-5; 7 nucleotides match TRBD1. V shed 3 bases, J shed 4 bases, and the junction held 6 bases outside the gene matches. This CDR3 comprises 15 residues. In germline, CDR1 is SGHTA, CDR2 FQGNSA. CDR3 sequence (DNA): TGTGCCAGCAGCTTTAGGTGGACAGGAAATCAGCCCCAGCATTTT. The encoded protein is CASSFRWTGNQPQHF. Complete variable domain (other parts from reference TRBV7-2 and TRBJ1-5): GAGVSQSPSNKVTEKGKDVELRCDPISGHTALYWYRQSLGQGLEFLIYFQGNSAPDKSGLPSDRFSAERTGGSVSTLTIQRTQQEDSAVYLCASSFRWTGNQPQHFGDGTRLSIL.

This chain joins TRBV5-4 and TRBJ2-1; TRBD2 matches at 7 bases. The V segment lost 7 bases and the J segment 2 bases; nucleotides outside the gene matches: 6. CDR1 and CDR2 (germline): SGHNT, YYREEE (reference sequence). The CDR3 consists of 14 residues. Here the CDR3 DNA reads TGTGCCAGCGGTGGGGACTACACCTACAATGAGCAGTTCTTC. Its translation: CASGGDYTYNEQFF.

The gene calls are TRBV18 and TRBJ2-7; TRBD2 matches 7 bases. CDR3 length: 15 amino acids. The trim removed 4 bases at V and 0 bases at J, leaving 6 bases unmatched. CDR1 and CDR2 from the germline V gene are KGHSH and LQKENI. The CDR3, as DNA: TGTGCCAGCTCACTCAGCGGGACCTCCTCCTACGAGCAGTACTTC. Translation: CASSLSGTSSYEQYF.

The chain uses TRBV4-2 and TRBJ2-5; D call uncertain. Germline CDR1 reads LGHNA; CDR2 reads YNFKEQ. There are 13 residues in the CDR3. Between the trimmed V and J ends, which lost 4 bases and 1 base, there was a span of 7 bases. In nucleotides, the CDR3 is TGTGCCAGCAGCCCCTACCTCCAAGAGACCCAGTACTTC. Amino acids: CASSPYLQETQYF.

The V gene is TRBV4-1, the J gene TRBJ2-7, with 9 bases aligning to TRBD1. Germline lookup yields CDR1 MGHRA and CDR2 YSYEKL. This CDR3 is built from 16 residues. J was trimmed by 3 bases and V by 5 bases; bases with no gene match: 11. CDR3 in amino acids: CASSSHRGLKHYEQYF. CDR3 nucleotides: TGCGCCAGCAGCTCACACAGGGGGCTAAAACACTACGAGCAGTACTTC.

The rearrangement links TRBV4-1 to TRBJ2-7; D is possibly TRBD2 (5 bases). CDR3 length: 15 amino acids. V was pared by 1 base and J by 2 bases, with 12 bases between. In germline, CDR1 is MGHRA, CDR2 YSYEKL. The CDR3 sequence: CASSQAGHGAYEQYF. DNA of the CDR3: TGCGCCAGCAGCCAAGCCGGTCACGGGGCCTACGAGCAGTACTTC.

This sequence joins TRBV19 and TRBJ1-1; D is possibly TRBD1 (6 bases). Looked up from germline, CDR1 is LNHDA and CDR2 is SQIVND (reference sequence). The CDR3 loop spans 15 amino acids. V was pared by 3 bases and J by 4 bases, with 15 bases between. CDR3 DNA sequence: TGTGCCAGTAGTATTTTTCCAGGGGAGACCACTGAAGCTTTCTTT. As protein: CASSIFPGETTEAFF.

V usage is TRBV30 and J usage is TRBJ2-5; TRBD1 matches 11 bases. The CDR3 consists of 13 residues. The V segment lost 6 bases and the J segment 5 bases; nucleotides outside the gene matches: 5. Per germline, CDR1 GTSNPN and CDR2 SVGIG (reference sequence). CDR3: CACPGTGGETQYF. As DNA, the CDR3 is TGTGCCTGCCCCGGGACAGGGGGGGAGACCCAGTACTTC.

Written as DNA, the CDR3 is TGTGCCAGCAGTTTCCAGCCAGGACAGGGAATCTACGAGCAGTACTTC. This codes for CASSFQPGQGIYEQYF. The chain joins TRBV28 to TRBJ2-7; 8 nucleotides agree with TRBD1. Germline-derived CDR1 and CDR2 are MDHEN and SYDVKM. The CDR3 contains 16 residues. With V trimmed by 3 bases and J by 3 bases, 10 bases remained unmatched.

This chain joins TRBV10-3 and TRBJ2-3; the D gene is possibly TRBD2 (7 bases). Germline V gene data show CDR1 as ENHRY and CDR2 as SYGVKD. CDR3 length: 16 residues. V was shortened by 10 bases and J by 4 bases, with 24 bases between the two germline ends. The CDR3 DNA is TGTGCCACTTCTCCCGGGGAGGGCTGGGGGCCAGATACGCAGTATTTT. Translating it yields CATSPGEGWGPDTQYF.

The rearrangement joins TRBV19 to TRBJ2-7; 8 nucleotides agree with TRBD1. Germline lookup yields CDR1 LNHDA and CDR2 SQIVND (reference sequence). The CDR3 is made up of 14 amino acids. V dropped 5 bases and J dropped 3; count of bases not matched to a gene: 6. CDR3: CASSQDRDLYEQYF. The CDR3 coding sequence is TGTGCCAGTAGTCAGGACAGGGACCTCTACGAGCAGTACTTC.

This clone was recorded only once. The V gene is TRBV2, the J gene TRBJ1-4; D is perhaps TRBD1 (5 bases). Trimming stripped 4 bases from V and 0 bases from J, with 9 bases between. Germline loops: CDR1 SNHLY, CDR2 FYNNEI. The CDR3 has 15 residues. The CDR3 loop is CASSATGSTNEKLFF. The DNA of the CDR3 is TGTGCCAGCAGTGCTACAGGCTCAACTAATGAAAAACTGTTTTTT.

This chain connects TRBV9 to TRBJ2-1; 9 nucleotides align to TRBD2. The germline V gene has CDR1 SGDLS and CDR2 YYNGEE. There are 16 residues in the CDR3. V dropped 0 bases and J dropped 8; count of bases not matched to a gene: 9. The CDR3 sequence: CASSVVGGRASDEQFF. CDR3 coding DNA: TGTGCCAGCAGCGTAGTCGGCGGGAGGGCCTCGGATGAGCAGTTCTTC.

In nucleotides, the CDR3 is TGTGCCAGCAGTTTAGGGCGCCGACAGGGCCCCTTGCAACCCCAGCATTTT. Protein product: CASSLGRRQGPLQPQHF. The rearrangement joins TRBV28 to TRBJ1-5, with 7 bases fitting TRBD1. CDR1 MDHEN and CDR2 SYDVKM come from the germline V gene. J lost 10 bases, V lost 2 bases, and 17 bases had no gene match. The CDR3 totals 17 residues.

V usage is TRBV19 and J usage is TRBJ1-3, with TRBD1 matching 9 bases. In germline, CDR1 is LNHDA, CDR2 SQIVND (reference sequence). V lost 6 bases, J lost 7 bases, and 4 bases stayed unmatched. The length of the CDR3 is 13 residues. The chain's CDR3 is CASRGQGWNTIYF. CDR3 DNA sequence: TGTGCCAGTAGGGGACAGGGCTGGAACACCATATATTTT. Together with reference TRBV19 and TRBJ1-3, the CDR3 gives the full variable domain: DGGITQSPKYLFRKEGQNVTLSCEQNLNHDAMYWYRQDPGQGLRLIYYSQIVNDFQKGDIAEGYSVSREKKESFPLTVTSAQKNPTAFYLCASRGQGWNTIYFGEGSWLTVV.

This clone has just a few counts. This sequence joins TRBV7-9 and TRBJ1-1, with D hard to call. This CDR3 is built from 13 residues. Germline CDR1 reads SEHNR; CDR2 reads FQNEAQ (reference sequence). V was shortened by 1 base and J by 3 bases, with 6 bases between the two germline ends. As DNA, the CDR3 is TGTGCCAGCAGCTTAGAGCTGGACACTGAAGCTTTCTTT. Translating gives CASSLELDTEAFF. Based on the CDR3 plus reference TRBV7-9 and TRBJ1-1, the full variable domain is DTGVSQNPRHKITKRGQNVTFRCDPISEHNRLYWYRQTLGQGPEFLTYFQNEAQLEKSRLLSDRFSAERPKGSFSTLEIQRTEQGDSAMYLCASSLELDTEAFFGQGTRLTVV.

This clone showed up just a few times. Here the CDR3 DNA reads TGCAGCGTTCTCGTAGCGGGGGGCTACAATGAGCAGTTCTTC. This gives the protein CSVLVAGGYNEQFF. The chain carries TRBV29-1 and TRBJ2-1; 10 bases are shared with TRBD2. With 5 bases clipped from V and 3 bases from J, the junction kept 4 bases outside the gene matches. CDR3 length equals 14 residues. From germline, CDR1 is SQVTM and CDR2 ANQGSEA.

For the CDR3, the DNA is TGTGCCAGCAGTGTTATTACCGGGACACCAGATGGGGATGAGCAGTTCTTC. It specifies CASSVITGTPDGDEQFF. The chain uses TRBV6-1 and TRBJ2-1; D possibly corresponds to TRBD1 (6 bases). Trimming removed 4 bases at V and 8 bases at J, with 24 bases between. The CDR3 totals 17 residues. The V gene's germline CDR1 is MNHNS and CDR2 SASEGT.

This chain uses TRBV5-1 with TRBJ1-4, with D perhaps TRBD1 (6 bases). Trimming took 4 bases from V and 8 from J, leaving 18 bases between them. CDR1 and CDR2 (germline): SGHRS, YFSETQ. The CDR3 totals 15 residues. The CDR3 sequence: CASSPLQGPGEKLFF. Written as DNA, the CDR3 is TGCGCCAGCAGCCCTCTCCAGGGGCCGGGAGAAAAACTGTTTTTT.

CDR3 residues: CASSPSSGEYQETQYF. CDR3 DNA: TGTGCCAGCAGTCCGTCGAGCGGAGAGTACCAAGAGACCCAGTACTTC. The chain employs TRBV27 and TRBJ2-5; tentatively, D is TRBD2 (5 bases). Looked up from germline, CDR1 is MNHEY and CDR2 is SMNVEV (reference sequence). The germline V and J ends were trimmed by 5 bases and 0 bases, with 16 bases remaining between them. CDR3 length: 16 amino acids.

The chain links TRBV5-1 to TRBJ2-5; 11 bases match TRBD2. This CDR3 spans 18 amino acids. Germline V gene data show CDR1 as SGHRS and CDR2 as YFSETQ. V gave up 4 bases and J gave up 5 bases; unmatched junction bases: 16. Written as DNA, the CDR3 is TGCGCCAGCAGCCGAGGGATGGCTAGCGGGGGGCTCAGGGAGACCCAGTACTTC. As protein: CASSRGMASGGLRETQYF.

The chain couples TRBV11-2 to TRBJ2-3; D is possibly TRBD1 (5 bases). The V gene lost 5 bases and the J gene lost 3 bases, with 12 bases spanning the gap. The CDR3 sequence is 14 residues long. Germline CDR1 reads SGHAT; CDR2 reads FQNNGV. This CDR3 reads CASSPVQGTDTQYF. As DNA, the CDR3 is TGTGCCAGCAGCCCCGTCCAGGGTACAGATACGCAGTATTTT. The whole variable domain, filled in from reference TRBV11-2 and TRBJ2-3, reads EAGVAQSPRYKIIEKRQSVAFWCNPISGHATLYWYQQILGQGPKLLIQFQNNGVVDDSQLPKDRFSAERLKGVDSTLKIQPAKLEDSAVYLCASSPVQGTDTQYFGPGTRLTVL.

The chain links TRBV19 to TRBJ1-2; 9 nucleotides agree with TRBD1. CDR1 is LNHDA, CDR2 SQIVND, per germline (reference sequence). CDR3 length equals 13 residues. Losses at the gene ends were 5 bases for V and 6 bases for J; bases not matched to a gene: 4. CDR3 in amino acids: CASSARDRDGYTF. In DNA form, the CDR3 reads TGTGCCAGTAGTGCCCGGGACAGGGATGGCTACACCTTC.